The 18 T cell receptor beta chains in this list originate from one sample, sequenced in a study of tumor-infiltrating lymphocytes in oesophageal squamous cell carcinoma (dated by TCRdb to 2015 to 2016). The library came from PCR. The instrument given in TCRdb is Illumina HiSeq 2000. Through fastp at Q25 and MiXCR, TCRdb rebuilt clones from the public reads, retaining in-frame beta chains. For every CDR3 protein sequence, its rows merge into one entry that carries the most common genes and DNA. A total of 9,000 or so distinct CDR3 sequences appear in this sample, 66% of them only once. The ten largest clones capture just over 35% of the sample. The sample was esophageal tumor tissue. The receptors were sampled from a female donor with esophageal squamous cell carcinoma.

The chain has TRBV10-2 and TRBJ2-5, with 8 bases matching TRBD2. Germline loops: CDR1 WSHSY, CDR2 SAAADI. Trimming took 2 bases from V and 1 from J; bases not matched to a gene: 3. The CDR3 is 15 amino acids. For the CDR3, the DNA is TGCGCCAGCAGTGAGACGGGAGGGCGCCAAGAGACCCAGTACTTC. Amino acid sequence: CASSETGGRQETQYF.

This clonotype showed up just a few times. The chain uses TRBV6-5 and TRBJ2-1, with D perhaps TRBD2 (5 bases). The CDR3 runs 14 residues. Between the trimmed V and J ends, which lost 2 bases and 7 bases, there was a span of 12 bases. The germline V gene has CDR1 MNHEY and CDR2 SVGAGI. This chain's CDR3 is CASSYVGGVNEQFF. In nucleotides, the CDR3 is TGTGCCAGCAGTTACGTTGGAGGAGTGAATGAGCAGTTCTTC.

This rearrangement joins TRBV7-9 to TRBJ2-1, with TRBD2 matching over 11 bases. Unmatched junction bases numbered 8, after V lost 4 bases and J lost 9 bases. Per the germline V gene, CDR1 is SEHNR and CDR2 is FQNEAQ (reference sequence). CDR3 size: 15 residues. CDR3 DNA sequence: TGTGCCAGCAGCTCGACTAGCGGGGTATTGGGTGAGCAGTTCTTC. It yields the protein CASSSTSGVLGEQFF.

This chain joins TRBV11-2 and TRBJ2-1; 12 positions match TRBD2. The CDR3 has 21 amino acids. V shed 4 bases and J 5 bases; nucleotides not matched to a gene: 21. Germline CDR1 is SGHAT and CDR2 is FQNNGV. The CDR3 DNA is TGTGCCAGCAGCTCAACAAGTCGACTAGCGGGAGTACGGTTGTGGGACAATGAGCAGTTCTTC. Its translation is CASSSTSRLAGVRLWDNEQFF. The variable domain in full, completed from reference TRBV11-2 and TRBJ2-1, reads EAGVAQSPRYKIIEKRQSVAFWCNPISGHATLYWYQQILGQGPKLLIQFQNNGVVDDSQLPKDRFSAERLKGVDSTLKIQPAKLEDSAVYLCASSSTSRLAGVRLWDNEQFFGPGTRLTVL.

The chain carries TRBV7-2 and TRBJ2-1; TRBD2 matches at 10 bases. The DNA end is more similar to TRBJ2-5, so the J call may be wrong. The CDR3 spans 14 residues. Germline loops: CDR1 SGHTA, CDR2 FQGNSA. In DNA, the CDR3 is TGTGCCAGCAGCGCCAGACTAGCGGGAGAGACCCAGTACTTC. Translating gives CASSARLAGETQYF.

The chain uses TRBV7-6 and TRBJ1-1; D unclear. The J call is uncertain, as TRBJ1-3 better fits the DNA end. This CDR3 has 17 residues. Germline assignment: CDR1 SGHVS and CDR2 FNYEAQ. CDR3 residues: CASSLALGTAQGNTIYF. The CDR3 bases are TGTGCCAGCAGCTTAGCGCTCGGTACAGCTCAAGGAAACACCATATATTTT.

J is TRBJ2-1 and V is TRBV7-6; 8 bases align to TRBD2. The CDR3 loop spans 16 amino acids. V shed 0 bases, J shed 5 bases, and the junction held 6 bases outside the gene matches. Germline loops: CDR1 SGHVS, CDR2 FNYEAQ. The CDR3 protein is CASSLARGAPNNEQFF. The CDR3 region has the DNA TGTGCCAGCAGCTTAGCGCGGGGGGCACCCAACAATGAGCAGTTCTTC.

This CDR3 reads CASSRATYEQYF. As DNA, the CDR3 is TGTGCCAGCAGCAGGGCCACCTACGAGCAGTACTTC. The chain carries TRBV6-6 and TRBJ2-4, with a weak D call TRBD1 (5 bases). Near its end, the DNA agrees better with TRBJ2-7, so the J call may be wrong. The germline V gene encodes CDR1 MNHNY and CDR2 SVGAGI (reference sequence). The CDR3 spans 12 residues.

This clonotype has a handful of counts. The chain carries TRBV7-2 and TRBJ2-3; 13 bases map to TRBD2. Germline-derived CDR1 and CDR2 are SGHTA and FQGNSA. The CDR3 extends over 15 amino acids. V trimming: 5 bases; J trimming: 4 bases; junction bases outside the gene matches: 3. The CDR3 sequence: CASSRLAGGSDTQYF. CDR3 DNA: TGTGCCAGCAGCCGACTAGCGGGAGGTTCAGATACGCAGTATTTT.

J is TRBJ2-3 and V is TRBV7-6; D is possibly TRBD1 or TRBD2 (6 bases each). The CDR3 is 16 amino acids. V lost 5 bases and J 6 bases, leaving 21 bases between the germline ends. The germline gives CDR1 SGHVS, CDR2 FNYEAQ. CDR3 in DNA: TGTGCCAGCAGCCTAGGGAGGTACGGGGGCGACGATACGCAGTATTTT. Translating it yields CASSLGRYGGDDTQYF.

This clonotype counts as large. The CDR3 DNA is TGTGCCAGCAGTTACGGAGCGGGCCGTCCCTACGAGCAGTACTTC. Amino acids: CASSYGAGRPYEQYF. The chain combines TRBV6-6 with TRBJ2-7; D might be TRBD2 (6 bases). The CDR3 contains 15 residues. Trimming cost V 2 bases and J 2 bases, with 13 bases left between them. Germline V gene data show CDR1 as MNHNY and CDR2 as SVGAGI (reference sequence).

The CDR3 DNA follows: TGTGCCAGCAGCACAGGGACAGGAGGAGAGCAGTACTTC. It specifies CASSTGTGGEQYF. J is TRBJ2-7 and V is TRBV6-8, with 8 bases identical to TRBD1. Germline CDR1 MNHGY, CDR2 SAAAGT. Losses at the gene ends were 6 bases for V and 7 bases for J; bases not matched to a gene: 8. The CDR3 covers 13 residues.

The chain is built from TRBV11-1 and TRBJ2-7; no firm D call. Trimming removed 2 bases from V and 7 bases from J, with 18 bases in between. This CDR3 region has 15 residues. Germline V gene sequence: CDR1 SGHAT, CDR2 FQDESV (reference sequence). As DNA, the CDR3 is TGTGCCAGCAGCTTACTACAGAGCTCCTACAATGAGCAGTACTTC. It yields the protein CASSLLQSSYNEQYF.

V and J are TRBV7-4 and TRBJ2-7; no definite D call. CDR1 and CDR2 (germline): SGHVT, SQSDAQ. This CDR3 is 13 amino acids long. Trimming left V 2 bases short and J 2 bases short, with 7 bases between. CDR3 in DNA: TGTGCCAGCAGCTTAATAACGACCTACGAGCAGTACTTC. Its translation is CASSLITTYEQYF.

The chain uses TRBV28 and TRBJ2-1; D might be TRBD1 (5 bases). The germline gives CDR1 MDHEN, CDR2 SYDVKM. V gave up 2 bases and J gave up 6 bases, with 11 bases separating them. The CDR3 has 14 amino acids. The CDR3 DNA is TGTGCCAGCAGTTTAAACAGGTTATCCAATGAGCAGTTCTTC. Protein sequence: CASSLNRLSNEQFF.

This clonotype was recorded at least ten times. This chain uses TRBV7-3 with TRBJ2-5, with D possibly matching TRBD1 (8 bases). Germline V CDR1 and CDR2: SGHTA, FQGTGA. CDR3 length equals 14 residues. With 5 bases removed from V and 5 bases from J, the gap between germline ends came to 15 bases. CDR3 in amino acids: CASSPRGRGETQYF. The CDR3 nucleotides read TGTGCCAGCAGCCCCAGGGGGCGGGGGGAGACCCAGTACTTC.

The chain employs TRBV12-3 or TRBV12-4 and TRBJ2-5, with D unresolved. The V end lost 6 bases, the J end lost 11 bases, and 13 bases lay between the germline ends. The CDR3 length is 11 residues. The CDR3 DNA reads as TGTGCCAGCAGCCTTGGGGTGGGACAGTACTTC. Residues: CASSLGVGQYF.

The chain has TRBV7-2 and TRBJ2-3; D remains ambiguous. The last part of the DNA fits TRBJ1-1 better; the J call may be wrong. The CDR3 has 14 amino acids. Germline CDR1 SGHTA, CDR2 FQGNSA. The DNA of the CDR3 is TGTGCCAGCAGCCCCGGAGCGGGTAACACTGAAGCTTTCTTT. Translation gives CASSPGAGNTEAFF.